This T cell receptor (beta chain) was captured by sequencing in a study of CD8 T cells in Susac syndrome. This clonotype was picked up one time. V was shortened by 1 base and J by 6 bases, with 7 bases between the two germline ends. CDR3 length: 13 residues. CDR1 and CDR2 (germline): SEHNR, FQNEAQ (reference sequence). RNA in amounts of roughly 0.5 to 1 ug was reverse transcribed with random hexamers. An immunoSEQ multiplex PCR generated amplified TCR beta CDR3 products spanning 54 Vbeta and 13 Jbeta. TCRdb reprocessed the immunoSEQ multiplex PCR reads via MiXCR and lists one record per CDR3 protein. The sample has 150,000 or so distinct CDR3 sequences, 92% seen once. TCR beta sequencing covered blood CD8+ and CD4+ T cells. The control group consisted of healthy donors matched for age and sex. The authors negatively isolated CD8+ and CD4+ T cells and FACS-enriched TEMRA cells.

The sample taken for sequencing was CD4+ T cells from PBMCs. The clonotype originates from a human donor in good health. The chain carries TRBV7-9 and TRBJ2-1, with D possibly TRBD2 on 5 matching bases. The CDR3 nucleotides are TGTGCCAGCAGCTTAGGTGAGGGCAATGAGCAGTTCTTC. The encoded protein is CASSLGEGNEQFF.